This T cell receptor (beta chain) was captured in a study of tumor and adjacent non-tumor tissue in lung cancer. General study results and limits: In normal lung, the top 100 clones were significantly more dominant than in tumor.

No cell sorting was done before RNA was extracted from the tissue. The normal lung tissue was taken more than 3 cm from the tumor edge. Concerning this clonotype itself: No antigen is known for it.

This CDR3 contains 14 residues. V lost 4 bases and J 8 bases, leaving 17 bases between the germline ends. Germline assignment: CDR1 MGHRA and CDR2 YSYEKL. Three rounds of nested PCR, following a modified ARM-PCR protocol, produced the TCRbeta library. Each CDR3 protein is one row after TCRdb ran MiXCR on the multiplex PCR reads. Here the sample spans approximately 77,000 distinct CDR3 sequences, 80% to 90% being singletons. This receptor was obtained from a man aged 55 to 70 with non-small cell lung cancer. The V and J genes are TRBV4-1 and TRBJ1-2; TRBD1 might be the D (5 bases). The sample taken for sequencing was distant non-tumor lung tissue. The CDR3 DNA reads TGCGCCAGCAGCCCGGACATAATCTCTTTCGGCTACACCTTC. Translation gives CASSPDIISFGYTF.